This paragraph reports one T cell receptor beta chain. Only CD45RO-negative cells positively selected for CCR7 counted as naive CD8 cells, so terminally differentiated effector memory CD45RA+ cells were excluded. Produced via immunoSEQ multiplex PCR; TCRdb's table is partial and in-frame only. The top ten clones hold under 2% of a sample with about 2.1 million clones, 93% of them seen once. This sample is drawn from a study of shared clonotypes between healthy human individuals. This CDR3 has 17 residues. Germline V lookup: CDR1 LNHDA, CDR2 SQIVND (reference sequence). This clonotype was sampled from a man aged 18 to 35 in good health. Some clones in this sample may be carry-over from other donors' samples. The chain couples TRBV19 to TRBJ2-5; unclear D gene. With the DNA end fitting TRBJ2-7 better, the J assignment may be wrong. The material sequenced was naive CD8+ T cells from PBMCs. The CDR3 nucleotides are TGTGCCAGTAGTATAATATATACGACCGAGAGCTCCTACGAGCAGTACTTC. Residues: CASSIIYTTESSYEQYF.